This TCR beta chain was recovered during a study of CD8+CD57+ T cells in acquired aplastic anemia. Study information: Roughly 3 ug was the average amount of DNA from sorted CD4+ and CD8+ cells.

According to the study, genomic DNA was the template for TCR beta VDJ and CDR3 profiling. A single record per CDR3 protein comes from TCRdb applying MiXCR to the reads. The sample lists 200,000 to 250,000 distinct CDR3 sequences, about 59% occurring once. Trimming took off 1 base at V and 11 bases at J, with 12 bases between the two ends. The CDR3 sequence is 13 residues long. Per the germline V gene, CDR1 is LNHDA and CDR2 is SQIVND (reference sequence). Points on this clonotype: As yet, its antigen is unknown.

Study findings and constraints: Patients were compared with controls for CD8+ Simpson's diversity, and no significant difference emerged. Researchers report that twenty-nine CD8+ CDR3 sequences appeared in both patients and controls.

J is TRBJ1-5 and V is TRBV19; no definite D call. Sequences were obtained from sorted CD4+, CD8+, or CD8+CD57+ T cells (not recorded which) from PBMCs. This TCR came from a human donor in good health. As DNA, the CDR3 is TGTGCCAGTAGTATAGTCCCGCGGTATGCCCAGCATTTT. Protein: CASSIVPRYAQHF.